This TCR beta chain was sequenced for a study of CD8 T cells in ankylosing spondylitis. Study-wide results and caveats: Matched ankylosing spondylitis synovial fluid reportedly contained a significantly enriched population of disease-linked clones. Past research had described some motif variants in reactive arthritis synovial fluid and blood. Clones linked to the disease showed a CD8+ phenotype. They occurred at relatively low frequencies in peripheral blood. For ankylosing spondylitis blood, a TCR beta motif of about eight highly homologous variants appeared characteristic.

Scientists made TCR beta libraries using quantitative 5'-RACE with molecular barcodes. Each CDR3 protein is one row after TCRdb ran MiXCR on the 5' RACE reads. The data hold roughly 470,000 distinct CDR3 sequences, with about 25% observed a single time. Notes on this clonotype: The antigen remains undetermined.

This CDR3 spans 14 amino acids. V lost 4 bases and J lost 4; bases outside the gene matches: 0. The germline V gene has CDR1 ENHRY and CDR2 SYGVKD. Sequenced sample: blood, either unsorted or a sorted T cell fraction (not recorded which). The chain links TRBV10-3 to TRBJ2-3; TRBD2 matches 12 bases. The sequence derives from a male donor with ankylosing spondylitis. This CDR3 reads CAISASGRADTQYF. CDR3 nucleotide sequence: TGTGCCATCAGTGCTAGCGGGAGGGCAGATACGCAGTATTTT.